Reported below is one T cell receptor beta chain. Germline V gene lookup returns CDR1 MGHRA and CDR2 YSYEKL. Trimming removed 0 bases at V and 4 bases at J, with 13 bases between. The CDR3 totals 15 residues. The sample is drawn from a study of blood T cell repertoires in COVID-19. At the level of the study: Some COVID-19 samples were acute and others convalescent; all came from the United States, Italy and Spain. Nucleic acid was either cDNA or gDNA, and it came from T cells, B-cell-depleted T cells, or PBMCs.

Under the authors' procedure: Estimated nucleated cell counts came from reference gene primer amplification. Assay: immunoSEQ multiplex PCR; the TCRdb copy retains only in-frame clones and omits some. The DNA was the basis for D and trimming; V, J and clone size are from that table. The sample has some 71,000 clones; more than 65% are singletons. V is TRBV4-1 and J is TRBJ2-7, with D possibly TRBD1 on 6 matching bases. Sequences were obtained from peripheral blood. This receptor was taken from a woman aged 70-85 years with acute or convalescent COVID-19. CDR3 nucleotide sequence: TGCGCCAGCAGCCAAGAGGAGACAGGTCAATACGAGCAGTACTTC. Encoded protein: CASSQEETGQYEQYF.